Presented here are 28 T cell receptor beta chains from one specimen sequenced in a study of T cells in tuberculosis. Clones were sequenced by immunoSEQ multiplex PCR, and TCRdb holds only the in-frame ones, with some missing. The repertoire holds approximately 20,000 clones, with approximately 97% as singletons. The sample comprised PBMCs. The receptors come from a donor between 10 and 35 years old with latent tuberculosis or without tuberculosis infection.

The rearrangement links TRBV27 to TRBJ1-5; TRBD1 is a possible D gene (5 bases). V lost 0 bases to trimming and J lost 3 bases, with 18 bases between them. The germline gives CDR1 MNHEY, CDR2 SMNVEV (reference sequence). The CDR3 has 18 amino acids. The CDR3 nucleotides read TGTGCCAGCAGTTTATCTGTGGGGGGGGGTATGGACAATCAGCCCCAGCATTTT. Amino acids: CASSLSVGGGMDNQPQHF.

The chain uses TRBV19 and TRBJ2-7; D gene unclear. V lost 1 base, J lost 1 base, and 5 bases lay in between. Germline CDR1 and CDR2: LNHDA and SQIVND (reference sequence). The CDR3 is made up of 13 amino acids. The CDR3 DNA is TGTGCCAGTAGTATAGGACTGTCCTACGAGCAGTACTTC. This encodes CASSIGLSYEQYF.

The J gene is TRBJ1-6, the V gene TRBV7-9; TRBD1 is a possible D gene (6 bases). V lost 7 bases and J 10 bases, leaving 20 bases between the germline ends. This CDR3 has 15 amino acids. The germline V gene has CDR1 SEHNR and CDR2 FQNEAQ (reference sequence). In nucleotides, the CDR3 is TGTGCCAGCACCTCCCGGGGGGGCCCCGACTCACCCCTCCACTTT. Its translation is CASTSRGGPDSPLHF.

The CDR3: CASSLRLGVDEQFF. The CDR3, as DNA: TGTGCCAGCAGTTTAAGGTTAGGGGTCGATGAGCAGTTCTTC. The V and J genes are TRBV27 and TRBJ2-1, with D possibly matching TRBD1 (5 bases). The CDR3 loop spans 14 amino acids. The ends were cut back, 2 bases at V and 8 bases at J, with 13 bases in the middle. In germline, CDR1 is MNHEY, CDR2 SMNVEV (reference sequence).

The CDR3 DNA sequence: TGTGCCAGCTCACCAATACAGGGGACTAGCACAGATACGCAGTATTTT. As protein: CASSPIQGTSTDTQYF. This chain joins TRBV18 and TRBJ2-3; D might be TRBD1 (7 bases). V was pared by 2 bases and J by 0 bases, with 12 bases between. Germline V gene lookup returns CDR1 KGHSH and CDR2 LQKENI. The CDR3 covers 16 residues. Combining the CDR3 with reference TRBV18 and TRBJ2-3 gives the whole variable domain NAGVMQNPRHLVRRRGQEARLRCSPMKGHSHVYWYRQLPEEGLKFMVYLQKENIIDESGMPKERFSAEFPKEGPSILRIQQVVRGDSAAYFCASSPIQGTSTDTQYFGPGTRLTVL.

This chain uses TRBV14 with TRBJ1-3; 8 bases agree with TRBD1. Germline CDR1 is SGHDN and CDR2 is FVKESK. The V and J ends lost 2 bases and 0 bases, in that order; junction bases with no gene match: 3. The CDR3 totals 16 residues. CDR3 sequence: CASSQRDRSSGNTIYF. The CDR3 DNA reads TGTGCCAGCAGCCAAAGGGACAGGAGCTCTGGAAACACCATATATTTT.

The chain combines TRBV5-1 with TRBJ2-3, with 10 bases lining up with TRBD2. Germline V gene lookup returns CDR1 SGHRS and CDR2 YFSETQ. This CDR3 has 14 residues. The junction had 2 bases not matched to a gene; V was cut back by 1 base and J by 6 bases. In DNA form, the CDR3 reads TGCGCCAGCAGCTTGAGCGGGGGGGCCGATACGCAGTATTTT. The encoded protein is CASSLSGGADTQYF.

The chain combines TRBV18 with TRBJ1-5; possible D gene TRBD1, 6 bases. Germline loops: CDR1 KGHSH, CDR2 LQKENI. V was trimmed by 6 bases and J by 0 bases, leaving 9 bases between them. The CDR3 is 14 residues long. CDR3 bases: TGTGCCAGCTCGCGACAGGATAGCAATCAGCCCCAGCATTTT. Amino acid sequence: CASSRQDSNQPQHF.

The table lists this clone with a count of one. This chain uses TRBV10-1 with TRBJ1-1; 7 nucleotides line up with TRBD1. Trimming at V came to 6 bases and at J to 11 bases, leaving 3 bases not matched to a gene. The CDR3 loop spans 10 amino acids. From germline, CDR1 is WNHNN and CDR2 SYGVQD (reference sequence). The CDR3, as DNA: TGCGCCAGCAGGGAGGGGGCGGCTTTCTTT. Translation: CASREGAAFF.

The rearrangement links TRBV19 to TRBJ2-1; the D gene is possibly TRBD2 (6 bases). V lost 3 bases and J lost 10, with 13 bases in between. Germline loops: CDR1 LNHDA, CDR2 SQIVND (reference sequence). The CDR3 totals 13 residues. The CDR3 spells CASSIRVGGEQFF. The CDR3 bases are TGTGCCAGTAGTATTCGTGTGGGGGGAGAGCAGTTCTTC.

V and J are TRBV7-9 and TRBJ2-1; 10 nucleotides line up with TRBD1. J gave up 7 bases and V 2 bases, and 8 bases lay outside the gene matches. The germline V gene encodes CDR1 SEHNR and CDR2 FQNEAQ (reference sequence). The CDR3 runs 16 residues. The DNA for the CDR3 is TGTGCCAGCAGCTTACAGCCGGGACAGGGGAAGAATGAGCAGTTCTTC. Translation: CASSLQPGQGKNEQFF. Full variable domain (remainder filled in from reference TRBV7-9 and TRBJ2-1): DTGVSQNPRHKITKRGQNVTFRCDPISEHNRLYWYRQTLGQGPEFLTYFQNEAQLEKSRLLSDRFSAERPKGSFSTLEIQRTEQGDSAMYLCASSLQPGQGKNEQFFGPGTRLTVL.

V is TRBV10-3 and J is TRBJ2-5; D is undetermined. Germline V CDR1 and CDR2: ENHRY, SYGVKD. V was clipped by 0 bases and J by 0 bases, with 5 bases between them. The CDR3 spans 14 residues. The CDR3 DNA is TGTGCCATCAGTGAGTCAGCGTACCAAGAGACCCAGTACTTC. Protein sequence: CAISESAYQETQYF.

This chain connects TRBV11-3 to TRBJ2-7; 7 bases fit TRBD1. This CDR3 is built from 15 residues. J was trimmed by 3 bases and V by 10 bases; bases with no gene match: 15. Germline V gene data show CDR1 as SGHNT and CDR2 as YENEEA. CDR3 residues: CATSPWDSANYEQYF. The DNA of the CDR3 is TGTGCCACCTCCCCTTGGGACAGCGCTAACTACGAGCAGTACTTC.

This chain uses TRBV7-2 with TRBJ2-7; maybe TRBD1 (6 bases). The CDR3 covers 15 residues. The ends were cut back, 5 bases at V and 3 bases at J, with 17 bases in the middle. Germline values: CDR1 SGHTA, CDR2 FQGNSA. The CDR3 here is CASSGIGDKNYEQYF. In DNA form, the CDR3 reads TGTGCCAGCAGCGGGATTGGGGACAAAAACTACGAGCAGTACTTC.

The chain carries TRBV7-9 and TRBJ2-4, with D perhaps matching TRBD2 (6 bases). Germline V CDR1 and CDR2: SEHNR, FQNEAQ (reference sequence). The CDR3 is 16 amino acids. V lost 5 bases, J lost 9 bases, and 23 bases lay in between. The chain's CDR3 is CASSPRRGGVGSIQYF. The CDR3 DNA is TGTGCCAGCAGCCCACGGAGAGGAGGGGTTGGGAGCATTCAGTACTTC.

In this sample, this clone turned up a few times. The rearrangement joins TRBV6-5 to TRBJ1-2; TRBD1 aligns across 7 bases. V shed 6 bases and J 2 bases; nucleotides not matched to a gene: 6. The CDR3 has 14 amino acids. Germline V gene data show CDR1 as MNHEY and CDR2 as SVGAGI. The CDR3 nucleotides are TGTGCCAGCAGCTCGGGACAGAGAAACTATGGCTACACCTTC. Amino acids: CASSSGQRNYGYTF.

The V and J genes are TRBV9 and TRBJ1-2, with 8 positions matching TRBD1. CDR3 length equals 14 residues. V shed 4 bases, J shed 5 bases, and the junction held 7 bases outside the gene matches. Germline assignment: CDR1 SGDLS and CDR2 YYNGEE. In DNA, the CDR3 is TGTGCCAGCAGCCAAGGACAGGGAATGTATGGCTACACCTTC. Protein product: CASSQGQGMYGYTF. Using reference TRBV9 and TRBJ1-2 for the parts outside the CDR3, the full variable domain is DSGVTQTPKHLITATGQRVTLRCSPRSGDLSVYWYQQSLDQGLQFLIQYYNGEERAKGNILERFSAQQFPDLHSELNLSSLELGDSALYFCASSQGQGMYGYTFGSGTRLTVV.

Here the CDR3 reads CASSRRIASSTDTQYF. For the CDR3, the DNA is TGTGCCAGCAGCCGTCGAATAGCCTCTAGCACAGATACGCAGTATTTT. The chain joins TRBV11-2 to TRBJ2-3; D gene unclear. V was pared by 5 bases and J by 0 bases, with 15 bases between. The germline gives CDR1 SGHAT, CDR2 FQNNGV. The CDR3 spans 16 residues.

The CDR3 is CASSSTGPGANVLTF. The CDR3, as DNA: TGCGCCAGCAGCTCCACAGGGCCCGGGGCCAACGTCCTGACTTTC. The V gene is TRBV5-1, the J gene TRBJ2-6; D might be TRBD1 (6 bases). Trimming shortened V by 3 bases and J by 4 bases, and 11 bases separated the two germline ends. This CDR3 is built from 15 residues. Germline CDR1 is SGHRS and CDR2 is YFSETQ.

V gene TRBV27 combines with J gene TRBJ2-7; D might be TRBD1 (6 bases). The CDR3 loop spans 18 amino acids. The V and J ends lost 5 bases and 1 base respectively, with 24 bases between them. Per the germline V gene, CDR1 is MNHEY and CDR2 is SMNVEV (reference sequence). The CDR3 DNA sequence: TGTGCCAGCAGTACCTCATTCGGACAGCTGAAATCTTCCTACGAGCAGTACTTC. Translation: CASSTSFGQLKSSYEQYF.

The chain uses TRBV7-3 and TRBJ2-7; 11 bases map to TRBD2. The ends lost 2 bases at V and 0 bases at J; junction bases unmatched: 3. The CDR3 extends over 16 amino acids. Germline values: CDR1 SGHTA, CDR2 FQGTGA. Here the CDR3 reads CASSLGTSGSSYEQYF. CDR3 DNA sequence: TGTGCCAGCAGCTTAGGGACTAGCGGCAGCTCCTACGAGCAGTACTTC.

The chain combines TRBV6-6 with TRBJ1-2; D possibly corresponds to TRBD1 (5 bases). The CDR3 covers 14 residues. V gave up 6 bases and J gave up 6 bases, with 17 bases separating them. Germline loops: CDR1 MNHNY, CDR2 SVGAGI (reference sequence). The DNA for the CDR3 is TGTGCCAGCAGGACGACCCAGGGCTTTGATGGCTACACCTTC. Amino acids: CASRTTQGFDGYTF.

The chain couples TRBV5-4 to TRBJ2-1; 11 positions agree with TRBD1. The germline V gene has CDR1 SGHNT and CDR2 YYREEE (reference sequence). The junction had 7 bases not matched to a gene; V was cut back by 4 bases and J by 4 bases. This CDR3 has 16 amino acids. Written as DNA, the CDR3 is TGTGCCAGCAGCCTCCCGGGACAGGGGGGATACAATGAGCAGTTCTTC. It specifies CASSLPGQGGYNEQFF.

The V gene is TRBV19, the J gene TRBJ2-1, with 11 bases identical to TRBD2. The germline V gene has CDR1 LNHDA and CDR2 SQIVND (reference sequence). The CDR3 is 14 residues long. V lost 5 bases to trimming and J lost 10 bases; unmatched junction nucleotides: 7. The CDR3 here is CASSLRLAGGEQFF. The DNA of the CDR3 is TGTGCCAGTAGTTTAAGGCTAGCGGGAGGAGAGCAGTTCTTC.

This clone was detected once. V gene TRBV7-9 combines with J gene TRBJ1-4; 8 nucleotides align to TRBD1. This CDR3 contains 14 residues. V dropped 6 bases and J dropped 11; count of bases not matched to a gene: 11. Germline values: CDR1 SEHNR, CDR2 FQNEAQ (reference sequence). CDR3 residues: CASRPRQGLGKLFF. The CDR3, as DNA: TGTGCCAGCAGGCCCCGACAGGGGTTGGGGAAACTGTTTTTT.

This chain links TRBV5-1 with TRBJ1-1; 10 bases fit TRBD1. CDR3 length: 13 residues. Losses at the gene ends were 3 bases for V and 7 bases for J; bases not matched to a gene: 3. Germline V gives CDR1 SGHRS, CDR2 YFSETQ. The CDR3 here is CASSSDRGLEAFF. The CDR3 coding sequence is TGCGCCAGCAGCTCTGACAGGGGGCTTGAAGCTTTCTTT.

The chain links TRBV5-1 to TRBJ2-5, with 10 bases identical to TRBD1. Trimming at V came to 4 bases and at J to 4 bases, leaving 10 bases not matched to a gene. This CDR3 contains 16 residues. Germline assignment: CDR1 SGHRS and CDR2 YFSETQ. The CDR3 here is CASSPPGQGLRETQYF. CDR3 coding DNA: TGCGCCAGCAGCCCTCCGGGACAGGGGTTACGAGAGACCCAGTACTTC.

The chain has TRBV11-3 and TRBJ2-1, with a possible D match to TRBD2 (6 bases). V dropped 5 bases and J dropped 8 bases, with 16 bases sitting between them. The CDR3 is 14 amino acids. Germline loops: CDR1 SGHNT, CDR2 YENEEA. The DNA for the CDR3 is TGTGCCAGCAGCCACGATGGGACTGGGGATGAGCAGTTCTTC. Protein: CASSHDGTGDEQFF.